This entry concerns a single TCR beta chain. Original processing notes: Quantification of nucleated cells was approximated via reference gene primer amplification. Clones were read by immunoSEQ multiplex PCR, and TCRdb kept only the in-frame ones, dropping some. V and J calls and clone size are those listed in that table; D and trimming were worked out from the DNA. This sample has fewer than 400,000 clones, with 85% found just once. This record belongs to a study of blood T cell repertoires in COVID-19. Everyone who took part was roughly 18 to 89 years old, and they came from 24 US areas. Assignments of participants to cohorts depended upon their own reported clinical history. The receptor was derived from a young woman who had been exposed to COVID-19. Sequencing input: PBMCs or T cells enriched from blood (not recorded which).

DNA of the CDR3: TGTGCCAGCAGCCCATATAGGGGTCAGGGAAACACCATATATTTT. Amino acid sequence: CASSPYRGQGNTIYF. The chain combines TRBV7-8 with TRBJ1-3, with D tentatively TRBD1 (5 bases). This CDR3 has 15 residues. The V end was cut by 5 bases, the J end by 4 bases, with 15 bases between. CDR1 and CDR2 (germline): SGHVS, FQNEAQ. The full variable domain, completed using reference TRBV7-8 and TRBJ1-3, is GAGVSQSPRYKVAKRGQDVALRCDPISGHVSLFWYQQALGQGPEFLTYFQNEAQLDKSGLPSDRFFAERPEGSVSTLKIQRTQQEDSAVYLCASSPYRGQGNTIYFGEGSWLTVV.